The rows below give T cell receptor beta chains drawn from one sample of a study of cytomegalovirus exposure and HLA in healthy donors. Sequencing was performed with immunoSEQ multiplex PCR; in TCRdb, only in-frame clones are kept and a portion is missing. Altogether around 86,000 clones are present, 85% to 95% being singletons, with the ten largest covering approximately 1%. Sequencing input: PBMCs. The origin of the receptors is a woman aged 25 to 39 in good health and CMV-seropositive. Both conserved end residues are part of each CDR3. D genes are given only for firm matches. Not every row has a clone size; where given, it reads once, few, many or a size class.

NA,TRBJ2-3,NA,TRBV14,TGTGCCAGCAGCCAAGAAGGCGGGACTAGCACAGATACGCAGTATTTT,CASSQEGGTSTDTQYF
TRBD2,TRBJ2-3,few,TRBV4-3,TGCGCCAGCAGCCCCGGGGGGACAGATACGCAGTATTTT,CASSPGGTDTQYF
TRBD1,TRBJ1-4,NA,TRBV10-2,TGCGCCAGCAGGGGGGACAGGGGTAATGAAAAACTGTTTTTT,CASRGDRGNEKLFF
NA,TRBJ2-1,NA,TRBV7-2,TGTGCCAGCAGCCTAACTAGTTATGAGCAGTTCTTC,CASSLTSYEQFF
NA,TRBJ1-2,NA,TRBV6-5,TGTGCCAGCAGTCGTAGCGGGTCCTATGGCTACACCTTC,CASSRSGSYGYTF
NA,TRBJ2-5,NA,TRBV29-1,TGCAGCGTTGATCACTCCCAAGAGACCCAGTACTTC,CSVDHSQETQYF
NA,TRBJ2-4,NA,TRBV9,TGTGCCAGCAGCGTAGGGGGCGGGGAGCTAGCCAAAAACATTCAGTACTTC,CASSVGGGELAKNIQYF
NA,TRBJ2-2,NA,TRBV15,TGTGCCACCAGCAGAGAGGTCGGCAGACAGGCCGGGGAGCTGTTTTTT,CATSREVGRQAGELFF
NA,TRBJ1-4,NA,TRBV11-2,TGTGCCAGCAGCCCAGACAGTGAAAAACTGTTTTTT,CASSPDSEKLFF
NA,TRBJ2-3,NA,TRBV7-3,TGTGCCAGCAGTCGGTGGCGGACAGATACGCAGTATTTT,CASSRWRTDTQYF
NA,TRBJ2-1,NA,TRBV7-3,TGTGCCAGCAGCCTCCCTGACAGAAGCAATGAGCAGTTCTTC,CASSLPDRSNEQFF
TRBD2,TRBJ2-7,NA,TRBV11-3,TGTGCCAGCAGTCCTACGGGACTAGCGGGAGACGAGCAGTACTTC,CASSPTGLAGDEQYF
NA,TRBJ2-1,few,TRBV13,TGTGCCAGCAGCTTAGCTTCTGAGCAGTTCTTC,CASSLASEQFF
TRBD1,TRBJ1-2,NA,TRBV5-4,TGTGCCAGCAGCGTTGAGGGACAGGTTTTATATGGCTACACCTTC,CASSVEGQVLYGYTF
TRBD2,TRBJ2-3,NA,TRBV7-4,TGTGCCAGCAGCTTTTTGGCGGGGGAAAACACAGATACGCAGTATTTT,CASSFLAGENTDTQYF
NA,TRBJ1-2,once,TRBV29-1,TGCAGCGTTGAGGTACAGGATTATGGCTACACCTTC,CSVEVQDYGYTF
NA,TRBJ1-4,NA,TRBV7-2,TGTGCCAGCAGCTTAAACGAGGGAGTCAAACTGTTTTTT,CASSLNEGVKLFF
TRBD2,TRBJ2-3,NA,TRBV7-3,TGTGCCAGCAGCTTAATCGGCGGGAGCGGCACAGATACGCAGTATTTT,CASSLIGGSGTDTQYF
TRBD1,TRBJ1-5,NA,TRBV28,TGTGCCAGCCTGTCGGGGGACAGGGTCTATCAGCCCCAGCATTTT,CASLSGDRVYQPQHF
TRBD2,TRBJ2-2,NA,TRBV19,TGTGCCAGTAGTATAGGAGGACTAGCGGGAGCCGGGGAGCTGTTTTTT,CASSIGGLAGAGELFF
NA,TRBJ2-1,NA,TRBV7-8,TGTGCCAGCAGCCCCCCCTTGTTGGCCTCCTACAATGAGCAGTTCTTC,CASSPPLLASYNEQFF
TRBD1,TRBJ2-1,once,TRBV29-1,TGCAGCGTTCCACGGACAGGGCCTAACACCTACAATGAGCAGTTCTTC,CSVPRTGPNTYNEQFF
NA,TRBJ2-7,few,TRBV18,TGTGCCAGCTCACCACGCGACACAGACTACGAGCAGTACTTC,CASSPRDTDYEQYF
TRBD2,TRBJ2-1,once,TRBV6-1,TGTGCCAGCGAAGCGGGAGGGTACAATGAGCAGTTCTTC,CASEAGGYNEQFF
TRBD1,TRBJ2-7,NA,TRBV13,TGTGCCAGCAGCTCCCTAGGGACAGGATCCTACGAGCAGTACTTC,CASSSLGTGSYEQYF
NA,TRBJ2-3,NA,TRBV9,TGTGCCAGCAGCGTACAAACAGATACGCAGTATTTT,CASSVQTDTQYF
NA,TRBJ2-1,NA,TRBV7-2,TGTGCCAGCAGCTTAGCAGGGGATGGTTCCTACAATGAGCAGTTCTTC,CASSLAGDGSYNEQFF
TRBD2,TRBJ2-7,NA,TRBV28,TGTGCCAGCAGTCTCGCGGGGACTAGCTTTTACGAGCAGTACTTC,CASSLAGTSFYEQYF
TRBD2,TRBJ2-7,NA,TRBV7-9,TGTGCCAGCAGCTCTACTAGCGGGGACTCCTACGAGCAGTACTTC,CASSSTSGDSYEQYF
NA,TRBJ1-1,NA,TRBV19,TGTGCCAGTAGTATTGCGGTCTCGACGGCCGCTTTCTTT,CASSIAVSTAAFF
NA,TRBJ2-3,NA,TRBV28,TGTGCCAGTCTAAAGCGGTCTAGCACAGATACGCAGTATTTT,CASLKRSSTDTQYF
NA,TRBJ2-3,NA,TRBV19,TGTGCCAGTAGTATAGTCTCCGGCACAGATACGCAGTATTTT,CASSIVSGTDTQYF
NA,TRBJ2-7,NA,TRBV29-1,TGCATCAGGTTGCGGGACCTCCCCTACGAGCAGTACTTC,CIRLRDLPYEQYF
TRBD1,TRBJ1-2,NA,TRBV4-1,TGCGCCAGCAGCCAAGATCCGCGTAGGGGGGCAGGGGGGTCTGGCTACACCTTC,CASSQDPRRGAGGSGYTF
NA,TRBJ1-5,NA,TRBV27,TGTGCCAGCAGTCAGCGGTATAGCAATCAGCCCCAGCATTTT,CASSQRYSNQPQHF
NA,TRBJ1-1,NA,TRBV5-6,TGTGCCAGCAGCCGTACAGGGAACCCTGAAGCTTTCTTT,CASSRTGNPEAFF
TRBD1,TRBJ1-2,NA,TRBV9,TGTGCCAGCAGCCCGGGACAGGGAACCTATGGCTACACCTTC,CASSPGQGTYGYTF
TRBD2,TRBJ2-1,NA,TRBV27,TGTGCCAGCAGTTTATCTTCCGGGAAGCTGGGCGGGAGTAGGGGTGAGCAGTTCTTC,CASSLSSGKLGGSRGEQFF
NA,TRBJ2-2,NA,TRBV19,TGTGCCAGTAGTTCCGGCGGGGAGCTGTTTTTT,CASSSGGELFF
NA,TRBJ1-1,NA,TRBV30,TGTGCCTGGACCAGGGCCCTGAACACTGAAGCTTTCTTT,CAWTRALNTEAFF
TRBD1,TRBJ2-7,NA,TRBV7-9,TGTGCCAGCAGCTCACAGGGGCCGGGTGTGCAGTACTTC,CASSSQGPGVQYF
NA,TRBJ2-7,NA,TRBV19,TGTGCCAGTAGTCGCACGACTATTCCCTACGAGCAGTACTTC,CASSRTTIPYEQYF